The TCR beta chain under discussion was sequenced for a study of CD8 T cells in ankylosing spondylitis. Study-wide results and caveats: Disease-associated clones were CD8+ and fairly uncommon in peripheral blood. It was reported that disease-linked clones were significantly enriched in matched ankylosing spondylitis synovial fluid. A motif in TCR beta, a set of about eight highly homologous variants, appeared characteristic of ankylosing spondylitis blood.

Scientists made TCR beta libraries using quantitative 5'-RACE with molecular barcodes. TCRdb reprocessed the 5' RACE reads via MiXCR and lists one record per CDR3 protein. The table shows 230,000 or so distinct CDR3 sequences, with over 15% occurring only once. This clonotype was recorded many times. Its target is unknown. The CDR3 runs to 15 residues. Germline lookup yields CDR1 SGHDT and CDR2 YYEEEE. V lost 4 bases and J lost 3; bases outside the gene matches: 7. The sequenced sample consisted of blood, either unsorted or a sorted T cell fraction (not recorded which). This sequence joins TRBV5-6 and TRBJ2-7; 10 bases map to TRBD1. This receptor was identified in a male donor with ankylosing spondylitis or in good health (not recorded which). CDR3 bases: TGTGCCAGCAGCGTACAGGGACAGGGGTTCTACGAGCAGTACTTC. Translation gives CASSVQGQGFYEQYF.